The present T cell receptor beta chain was sequenced within a study of neoadjuvant nivolumab and ipilimumab in lung cancer. Study-level results: Only two of four nivolumab-treated tumors gained richness and clonality by surgery.

Germline assignment: CDR1 SEHNR and CDR2 FQNEAQ (reference sequence). There are 14 residues in the CDR3. Trimming removed 7 bases at V and 1 base at J, with 13 bases between. Here immunoSEQ multiplex PCR was the method, and the copy in TCRdb shows in-frame clones only, minus some. In the table there are tens of thousands of clones, around 89% of which are singletons. On this clone: Its cognate antigen is unknown.

Sequenced here: blood, sampled before neoadjuvant nivolumab, alone or with ipilimumab. The chain is built from TRBV7-9 and TRBJ1-1; no reliable D call. This clonotype was sampled from an adult with non-small cell lung cancer. Some clones in this sample may be carry-over from other donors' samples. The DNA for the CDR3 is TGTGCCAGCACCCCGGCGGTAGGGAACACTGAAGCTTTCTTT. Translating gives CASTPAVGNTEAFF.